A selection of T cell receptor beta chains follows, all from one sample in a study of blood T cells in healthy people across ages. TCRdb re-called the 5' RACE reads through MiXCR, storing one row per CDR3 protein. The sample contains about 970,000 distinct CDR3 sequences, around 54% of which appear only once. The sequencing sample was made of blood. These receptors originate from a woman between 55 and 75 years old in good health. Each CDR3 is given with its conserved first and last residue. The D gene is left open where the match is weak. The size of a clone is reported for some rows only, either as once, few or many, or as a class for expanded clones.

clone size	D gene	J gene	V gene	CDR3 protein	CDR3 DNA
few	TRBD2	TRBJ2-3	TRBV29-1	CSVEGKTSGSTDTQYF	TGCAGCGTTGAAGGAAAGACTAGCGGGAGCACAGATACGCAGTATTTT
many	.	TRBJ2-3	TRBV12-3/TRBV12-4	CASSLDSSTDTQYF	TGTGCCAGCAGCTTAGACTCTAGCACAGATACGCAGTATTTT
.	.	TRBJ2-7	TRBV6-7	CASSYSRDGNNEQYF	TGTGCCAGCAGTTACTCTAGAGATGGGAACAATGAGCAGTACTTC
.	.	TRBJ2-7	TRBV7-9	CASSLTGQHNEQYF	TGTGCCAGCAGCCTCACTGGACAGCACAACGAGCAGTACTTC
.	.	TRBJ1-1	TRBV7-9	CASSSGQTSNTEAFF	TGTGCCAGCAGCTCCGGACAGACATCGAACACTGAAGCTTTCTTT
.	TRBD2	TRBJ2-1	TRBV20-1	CSARDLAEYNEQFF	TGCAGTGCTAGAGATCTAGCGGAATACAATGAGCAGTTCTTC
.	TRBD2	TRBJ2-3	TRBV4-2	CASSQGGGTSTDTQYF	TGTGCCAGCAGCCAAGGGGGAGGGACTAGCACAGATACGCAGTATTTT
.	TRBD2	TRBJ2-5	TRBV7-2	CASSLKAGPQTQYF	TGTGCCAGCAGCTTAAAAGCGGGGCCCCAAACCCAGTACTTC
.	TRBD2	TRBJ2-2	TRBV7-9	CASSTGTSGNTGELFF	TGTGCCAGCAGCACCGGGACTAGCGGAAACACCGGGGAGCTGTTTTTT
.	.	TRBJ2-3	TRBV20-1	CSGGINLDTQYF	TGCAGCGGTGGGATAAATCTAGATACGCAGTATTTT
.	.	TRBJ2-3	TRBV20-1	CSARAWVKGGTTDTQYF	TGCAGTGCTAGAGCATGGGTTAAGGGGGGAACCACAGATACGCAGTATTTT
few	TRBD1	TRBJ1-2	TRBV7-9	CASSTGTFNYGYTF	TGTGCCAGCTCGACAGGGACCTTCAACTATGGCTACACCTTC
.	.	TRBJ2-2	TRBV10-3	CAISVSLAGTGELFF	TGTGCCATCAGTGTGTCCCTGGCGGGCACCGGGGAGCTGTTTTTT
few	.	TRBJ2-3	TRBV30	CAWSVGLLNTDTQYF	TGTGCCTGGAGTGTAGGGCTACTGAACACAGATACGCAGTATTTT
.	.	TRBJ2-7	TRBV28	CASSLDPGAYEQYF	TGTGCCAGCAGTTTAGATCCGGGAGCTTACGAGCAGTACTTC
once	TRBD1	TRBJ1-5	TRBV28	CASRAGTAATKEHF	TGTGCCAGCAGAGCTGGGACAGCGGCCACCAAGGAGCATTTT
many	TRBD2	TRBJ2-1	TRBV11-2	CASSRTSNEQFF	TGTGCCAGCAGCAGGACTAGCAATGAGCAGTTCTTC
.	TRBD2	TRBJ2-7	TRBV27	CASSFSSGNSYEQYF	TGTGCCAGCAGTTTTTCTAGCGGAAACTCCTACGAGCAGTACTTC
.	TRBD2	TRBJ2-5	TRBV7-2	CASSFRAGTSGKGKETQYF	TGTGCCAGCAGCTTCCGGGCGGGGACTAGCGGAAAAGGAAAAGAGACCCAGTACTTC
.	TRBD2	TRBJ2-3	TRBV7-3	CASSLRGGAGTQYF	TGTGCCAGCAGCTTACGGGGGGGGGCCGGTACGCAGTATTTT
.	.	TRBJ2-4	TRBV10-3	CAISGSGQGNIQYF	TGTGCCATCAGTGGTTCAGGACAAGGAAACATTCAGTACTTC
.	TRBD1	TRBJ2-1	TRBV29-1	CSVESRQGVHNEQFF	TGCAGCGTTGAATCGAGACAGGGGGTCCACAATGAGCAGTTCTTC
.	.	TRBJ2-1	TRBV4-3	CASSQDAVMSSYNEQFF	TGCGCCAGCAGTCAAGATGCAGTGATGAGCTCCTACAATGAGCAGTTCTTC
.	.	TRBJ1-2	TRBV12-3/TRBV12-4	CASSLIGYCGYTF	TGTGCCAGCAGTTTAATTGGGTACTGTGGCTACACCTTC
.	.	TRBJ1-2	TRBV28	CASSLYTNYGYTF	TGTGCCAGCAGTTTGTACACGAACTATGGCTACACCTTC
once	.	TRBJ1-2	TRBV28	CASSFSPFYGYTF	TGTGCCAGCAGTTTTAGTCCGTTCTATGGCTACACCTTC
few	.	TRBJ2-3	TRBV29-1	CSGGKSTDTQYF	TGCAGCGGGGGGAAGAGCACAGATACGCAGTATTTT
.	TRBD2	TRBJ2-7	TRBV15	CATSSVLAGIAYEQYF	TGTGCCACCAGCAGTGTCCTAGCGGGAATCGCCTACGAGCAGTACTTC
.	.	TRBJ2-5	TRBV7-9	CASNGFRIEETQYF	TGTGCCAGCAATGGATTTCGGATAGAAGAGACCCAGTACTTC
.	.	TRBJ2-7	TRBV7-3	CASSLSGLRTDEQYF	TGTGCCAGCAGCTTATCTGGTTTGCGGACGGACGAGCAGTACTTC
.	.	TRBJ2-3	TRBV20-1	CSARDWQDVTQYF	TGCAGTGCTAGAGATTGGCAGGACGTAACGCAGTATTTT
.	.	TRBJ2-3	TRBV3-1	CASCSAGSDTQYF	TGTGCCAGCTGCTCAGCTGGCTCAGATACGCAGTATTTT
.	TRBD2	TRBJ2-7	TRBV29-1	CSVGGWGGYEQYF	TGCAGCGTTGGAGGGTGGGGGGGCTACGAGCAGTACTTC
.	.	TRBJ2-6	TRBV4-1	CASSQGVSGFSGANVLTF	TGCGCCAGCAGCCAAGGGGTAAGCGGATTCTCTGGGGCCAACGTCCTGACTTTC
few	TRBD1	TRBJ2-7	TRBV4-1	CASSRQGQGLSPYEQYF	TGCGCCAGCAGCCGCCAGGGACAGGGATTATCTCCCTACGAGCAGTACTTC
.	.	TRBJ2-5	TRBV5-5	CASSLWVGGETQYF	TGTGCCAGCAGCTTGTGGGTAGGGGGAGAGACCCAGTACTTC
.	.	TRBJ1-6	TRBV20-1	CSAANIRGSPLHF	TGCAGTGCGGCGAACATAAGGGGTTCACCCCTCCACTTT
.	.	TRBJ1-2	TRBV7-9	CASSRSSGGIGYGYTF	TGTGCCAGCAGCCGATCGTCGGGGGGGATTGGCTATGGCTACACCTTC
once	TRBD1	TRBJ2-7	TRBV28	CAVGDRPIYEQYF	TGTGCCGTCGGGGACAGGCCAATCTACGAGCAGTACTTC
.	TRBD2	TRBJ2-2	TRBV28	CASTDPRGSAYTGELFF	TGTGCCAGCACAGACCCCCGCGGGAGTGCATACACCGGGGAGCTGTTTTTT
.	.	TRBJ2-7	TRBV14	CASSRNRATSRYEQYF	TGTGCCAGCAGCCGGAACAGGGCAACGTCTCGGTACGAGCAGTACTTC
.	.	TRBJ1-2	TRBV7-8	CASSTGDISYTF	TGTGCCAGCAGCACTGGGGACATCAGCTACACCTTC
.	TRBD2	TRBJ2-7	TRBV12-3/TRBV12-4	CASSLGAGGGHNEQYF	TGTGCCAGCAGTTTGGGGGCGGGAGGAGGGCACAATGAGCAGTACTTC
many	.	TRBJ2-3	TRBV2	CASSALPGPTDTQYF	TGTGCCAGCAGCGCTCTTCCGGGGCCCACAGATACGCAGTATTTT
few	.	TRBJ2-5	TRBV25-1	CASSFPGHQETQYF	TGTGCCAGCAGTTTCCCGGGACACCAAGAGACCCAGTACTTC
.	TRBD1	TRBJ2-7	TRBV20-1	CSAITGGGGEQYF	TGCAGTGCCATAACAGGGGGCGGGGGCGAGCAGTACTTC
.	.	TRBJ2-7	TRBV27	CASSRGTYSYEQYF	TGTGCCAGCAGTCGGGGCACCTATTCCTACGAGCAGTACTTC
few	.	TRBJ1-2	TRBV4-2	CASSREVGSGYTF	TGTGCCAGCAGCCGAGAAGTGGGCTCTGGCTACACCTTC
.	TRBD1	TRBJ2-1	TRBV29-1	CSVRGQVTLSYNEQFF	TGCAGCGTCCGAGGACAGGTGACCCTCTCCTACAATGAGCAGTTCTTC
.	.	TRBJ2-3	TRBV20-1	CSATRDTQYF	TGCAGTGCTACGAGGGATACGCAGTATTTT
.	.	TRBJ2-2	TRBV12-3/TRBV12-4	CASSTGHTGELFF	TGTGCCAGCAGTACGGGGCACACCGGGGAGCTGTTTTTT
.	.	TRBJ2-7	TRBV20-1	CSARGAILGGEQYF	TGCAGTGCTAGAGGCGCGATCCTCGGAGGCGAGCAGTACTTC
.	TRBD2	TRBJ2-3	TRBV7-2	CAGSFGGLAGGTDTQYF	TGTGCCGGCAGCTTCGGTGGGCTAGCGGGAGGCACAGATACGCAGTATTTT